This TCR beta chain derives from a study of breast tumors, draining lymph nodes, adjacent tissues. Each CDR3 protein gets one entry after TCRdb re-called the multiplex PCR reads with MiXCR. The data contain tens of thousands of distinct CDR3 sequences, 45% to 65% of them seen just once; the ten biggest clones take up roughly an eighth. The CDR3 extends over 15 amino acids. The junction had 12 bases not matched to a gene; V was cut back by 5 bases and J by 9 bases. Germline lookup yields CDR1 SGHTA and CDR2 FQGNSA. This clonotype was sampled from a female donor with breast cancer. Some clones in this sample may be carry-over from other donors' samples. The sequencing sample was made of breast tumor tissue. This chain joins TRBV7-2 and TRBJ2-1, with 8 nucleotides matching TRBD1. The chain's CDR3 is CASSPDRVGRGEQFF. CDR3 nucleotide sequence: TGTGCCAGCAGCCCGGACAGGGTAGGCAGGGGTGAGCAGTTCTTC. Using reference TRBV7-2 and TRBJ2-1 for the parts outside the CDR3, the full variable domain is GAGVSQSPSNKVTEKGKDVELRCDPISGHTALYWYRQSLGQGLEFLIYFQGNSAPDKSGLPSDRFSAERTGGSVSTLTIQRTQQEDSAVYLCASSPDRVGRGEQFFGPGTRLTVL.